One and the same sample provided the 23 T cell receptor beta chains below, sequenced in a study of vaccination and CD4 T cells after COVID-19. Treatment here: 10-day PBMC culture with coronavirus spike peptide pools or control peptides (ViraFEST assay). With the Oncomine TCR Beta short-read assay, DNA from cultured CD4+ T cells was sequenced. TCRdb fed the PCR reads into MiXCR, producing one record per CDR3 protein. The data contain around 21,000 distinct CDR3 sequences, 60% of them singletons. These receptors' targets are unknown. This sample comprised CD4+ T cells from blood, cultured in vitro, obtained after SARS-CoV-2 vaccination. Receptors originate from a human donor who had recovered from COVID-19.

The rearrangement uses TRBV20-1 and TRBJ1-5, with D possibly matching TRBD1 (5 bases). The CDR3 sequence is 16 residues long. CDR1 is DFQATT, CDR2 SNEGSKA, per germline (reference sequence). V lost 0 bases, J lost 3 bases, and 15 bases lay in between. This chain's CDR3 is CSARDHPRRANQPQHF. Written as DNA, the CDR3 is TGCAGTGCTAGAGATCACCCACGCAGGGCCAATCAGCCCCAGCATTTT.

This clonotype appeared a few times. The chain is built from TRBV6-5 and TRBJ1-2; D is uncertain. Trimming took off 4 bases at V and 6 bases at J, with 12 bases between the two ends. From germline, CDR1 is MNHEY and CDR2 SVGAGI. The CDR3 extends over 13 amino acids. The CDR3 spells CASSWAGLDGYTF. The CDR3, as DNA: TGTGCCAGCAGTTGGGCGGGGTTAGATGGCTACACCTTC.

The rearrangement joins TRBV6-2 or TRBV6-3 to TRBJ1-6; D not resolved. The CDR3 covers 14 residues. Trimming removed 7 bases from V and 7 bases from J, with 14 bases in between. Germline V CDR1 and CDR2: MNHEY, SVGEGT. The CDR3 DNA is TGTGCCAGCAATCAGGTTCAGGAGAATTCACCCCTCCACTTT. This gives the protein CASNQVQENSPLHF.

The CDR3 DNA reads as TGTGCCAGCAGTTTCTATCCCCAGGGGAGCTCCTACGAGCAGTACTTC. Residues: CASSFYPQGSSYEQYF. The chain has TRBV27 and TRBJ2-7; D is possibly TRBD1 (6 bases). Per germline, CDR1 MNHEY and CDR2 SMNVEV (reference sequence). Trimming removed 3 bases from V and 0 bases from J, with 15 bases in between. The CDR3 runs 16 residues.

V is TRBV6-2 or TRBV6-3 and J is TRBJ2-3; no clear D gene. V was cut by 9 bases and J by 4 bases, with 8 bases left in between. Germline V lookup: CDR1 MNHEY, CDR2 SVGEGT. The CDR3 extends over 11 amino acids. CDR3: CASSEADTQYF. The CDR3 DNA is TGTGCCAGTTCGGAAGCAGATACGCAGTATTTT.

This chain uses TRBV6-2 or TRBV6-3 with TRBJ1-6; the D gene is possibly TRBD1 (5 bases). Trimming took off 5 bases at V and 9 bases at J, with 14 bases between the two ends. The CDR3 is made up of 14 amino acids. CDR1 and CDR2 (germline): MNHEY, SVGEGT. Here the CDR3 DNA reads TGTGCCAGCAGTCTAGGGGATGGTGGTTCACCCCTCCACTTT. It encodes CASSLGDGGSPLHF.

This chain connects TRBV2 to TRBJ1-5; D not resolved. V dropped 4 bases and J dropped 0 bases, with 4 bases sitting between them. Germline loops: CDR1 SNHLY, CDR2 FYNNEI. This CDR3 contains 13 residues. CDR3 protein: CASSVYSNQPQHF. Here the CDR3 DNA reads TGTGCCAGCAGTGTCTATAGCAATCAGCCCCAGCATTTT.

This chain joins TRBV5-1 and TRBJ2-1, with a possible D match to TRBD1 (5 bases). The CDR3 loop spans 13 amino acids. Germline loops: CDR1 SGHRS, CDR2 YFSETQ. V gave up 5 bases and J gave up 6 bases, with 12 bases separating them. The CDR3 loop is CASSRQGGNEQFF. The CDR3, as DNA: TGCGCCAGCAGTCGGCAGGGTGGCAATGAGCAGTTCTTC.

The chain couples TRBV7-7 to TRBJ2-1; 7 nucleotides line up with TRBD2. V shed 5 bases, J shed 8 bases, and the junction held 12 bases outside the gene matches. Germline V CDR1 and CDR2: SSHAT, FNYEAQ (reference sequence). This CDR3 is 15 amino acids long. Here the CDR3 DNA reads TGTGCCAGCAGCCCTGGCCACGGGGGGAAGGATGAGCAGTTCTTC. Its protein is CASSPGHGGKDEQFF.

V is TRBV2 and J is TRBJ1-2; D is undetermined. This CDR3 is built from 13 residues. The germline CDR1 and CDR2 sequences are SNHLY and FYNNEI. Trimming removed 1 base from V and 4 bases from J, with 7 bases in between. The CDR3 loop is CASSEGTGYGYTF. The CDR3, as DNA: TGTGCCAGCAGTGAAGGGACGGGCTATGGCTACACCTTC.

The chain joins TRBV6-5 to TRBJ2-7, with TRBD2 identical over 9 bases. After removal of 0 bases from V and 2 bases from J, the junction contained 5 bases not matched to a gene. Germline V gene lookup returns CDR1 MNHEY and CDR2 SVGAGI. The CDR3 is 16 residues long. The CDR3 spells CASSYSARGGPYEQYF. For the CDR3, the DNA is TGTGCCAGCAGTTACTCGGCGCGGGGGGGACCCTACGAGCAGTACTTC.

V gene TRBV6-1 combines with J gene TRBJ1-2; no firm D call. CDR1 and CDR2 from the germline V gene are MNHNS and SASEGT. This CDR3 region has 16 residues. Trimming cost V 3 bases and J 2 bases, with 16 bases left between them. The CDR3 sequence is CASSEQSRGFNYGYTF. Here the CDR3 DNA reads TGTGCCAGCAGTGAGCAATCGCGAGGTTTCAACTATGGCTACACCTTC.

The chain uses TRBV20-1 and TRBJ2-7; D may be TRBD1 or TRBD2 (5 bases each). Germline lookup yields CDR1 DFQATT and CDR2 SNEGSKA (reference sequence). V lost 0 bases, J lost 2 bases, and 11 bases lay in between. This CDR3 is built from 14 residues. CDR3 nucleotides: TGCAGTGCTAGAGATAACTGGGGGACCTACGAGCAGTACTTC. Translating gives CSARDNWGTYEQYF.

To note about this clonotype: Mismatch with germline at one junction end may stem from a read error. The chain joins TRBV27 to TRBJ2-5, with TRBD2 matching 13 bases. Germline V lookup: CDR1 MNHEY, CDR2 SMNVEV (reference sequence). The CDR3 covers 16 residues. The CDR3 DNA reads TGTACCAGCAGTCTGACTAGCGGGAGGCTCCAAGAGACCCAGTACTTC. This translates into CTSSLTSGRLQETQYF.

In DNA form, the CDR3 reads TGTGCCAGCAGCTTACCGATCAGACTAGCGGGTAACACAGATACGCAGTATTTT. Protein sequence: CASSLPIRLAGNTDTQYF. The J gene is TRBJ2-3, the V gene TRBV7-9, with 10 bases aligning to TRBD2. The CDR3 runs to 18 residues. Germline CDR1 and CDR2: SEHNR and FQNEAQ (reference sequence). The trim removed 2 bases at V and 2 bases at J, leaving 10 bases unmatched.

This chain joins TRBV5-4 and TRBJ1-1; D gene unclear. Germline V gives CDR1 SGHNT, CDR2 YYREEE (reference sequence). The ends were cut back, 0 bases at V and 0 bases at J, with 9 bases in the middle. CDR3 length equals 15 residues. CDR3 nucleotides: TGTGCCAGCAGCTTGGTGGGTAATATGAACACTGAAGCTTTCTTT. It encodes CASSLVGNMNTEAFF. Using reference TRBV5-4 and TRBJ1-1 for the parts outside the CDR3, the full variable domain is ETGVTQSPTHLIKTRGQQVTLRCSSQSGHNTVSWYQQALGQGPQFIFQYYREEENGRGNFPPRFSGLQFPNYSSELNVNALELDDSALYLCASSLVGNMNTEAFFGQGTRLTVV.

This chain connects TRBV12-3 or TRBV12-4 to TRBJ1-1; TRBD1 matches at 7 bases. V dropped 7 bases and J dropped 4; count of bases not matched to a gene: 9. This CDR3 region has 14 residues. Here the CDR3 DNA reads TGTGCCAGCACCGTCAGGGGGGGGGGCACTGAAGCTTTCTTT. Translated: CASTVRGGGTEAFF.

The V gene is TRBV21-1, the J gene TRBJ1-2; the D segment call TRBD1 is taken from the table without a DNA check. TRBV21-1 constitutes a pseudogene. There are 19 residues in the CDR3. The DNA for the CDR3 is TGTGCCAGCAGCAATGGCCCCCATCGGCAGGTGCCGACTAACTATGGCTACACCTTC. This gives the protein CASSNGPHRQVPTNYGYTF.

The genes are TRBV19 and TRBJ2-3; D is undetermined. This CDR3 region has 18 residues. V was shortened by 6 bases and J by 2 bases, with 24 bases between the two germline ends. Germline V gene data show CDR1 as LNHDA and CDR2 as SQIVND (reference sequence). Written as DNA, the CDR3 is TGTGCCAGTAGCCGCCAAGAGCGACTGAAGCTACTCACAGATACGCAGTATTTT. This gives the protein CASSRQERLKLLTDTQYF.

The chain links TRBV7-7 to TRBJ2-5; weak D call: TRBD1 (7 bases). Germline loops: CDR1 SSHAT, CDR2 FNYEAQ (reference sequence). The CDR3 has 14 amino acids. V lost 5 bases to trimming and J lost 2 bases, with 12 bases between them. CDR3 coding DNA: TGTGCCAGCAGCCAGGGGGGTTTACAAGAGACCCAGTACTTC. Protein product: CASSQGGLQETQYF.

The chain recombines TRBV7-9 with TRBJ1-1; D possibly corresponds to TRBD1 (5 bases). Trimming took 4 bases from V and 3 from J, leaving 15 bases between them. Germline values: CDR1 SEHNR, CDR2 FQNEAQ (reference sequence). The CDR3 consists of 15 residues. CDR3 sequence (DNA): TGTGCCAGCAGCTCGGGGCGGACCGGGGACACTGAAGCTTTCTTT. Its protein product is CASSSGRTGDTEAFF.

This clonotype was counted only a few times. CDR3 DNA sequence: TGCAGTGCTAGAGATCAGGGGACTACTCTCCTTAATGAGCAGTTCTTC. Translation gives CSARDQGTTLLNEQFF. The chain uses TRBV20-1 and TRBJ2-1; D might be TRBD2 (7 bases). Germline assignment: CDR1 DFQATT and CDR2 SNEGSKA (reference sequence). CDR3 length: 16 amino acids. Trimming shortened V by 0 bases and J by 7 bases, and 19 bases separated the two germline ends.

This chain connects TRBV20-1 to TRBJ2-1; 7 bases match TRBD2. The CDR3 is made up of 14 amino acids. Germline loops: CDR1 DFQATT, CDR2 SNEGSKA (reference sequence). With V trimmed by 3 bases and J by 6 bases, 8 bases remained unmatched. The DNA of the CDR3 is TGCAGTGCTAGGCCTCCAGCGGGAACCAATGAGCAGTTCTTC. It yields the protein CSARPPAGTNEQFF.